The present T cell receptor beta chain was sequenced within a study of shared clonotypes between healthy human individuals (dated by TCRdb to 2020 to 2022). At the level of the whole study: The cohort comprised a couple of women and a few men aged 18 to 49 years. For each donor, CD4 naive and CD4 memory were each given three plates, CD8 naive was given two plates, and CD8 memory was given one plate. Each donor's leukapheresis produced roughly between roughly 0.85 and 9.5 billion PBMCs. Blood TCR repertoires of a handful of healthy adults were deeply sequenced to estimate repertoire size and the extent of clonotype sharing between individuals. Libraries were prepared and TCR repertoires were sequenced by different laboratories using diverse techniques, in order to increase sequencing depth and limit assay-specific biases.

Worth noting for this clone: The target of this receptor is not known. Per-base qualities were not stored, and no clone one base away is much larger.

The CDR3 starts with the cysteine, ends with the phenylalanine, and has 15 residues. The DNA shown is the 45-base CDR3, in frame from base 1. CDR1 and CDR2 are read off the germline V gene as MNHEY and SVGAGI. V and J are trimmed by 4 bases and 6 bases, and the gene matches miss 6 bases of the junction. What the work shows at the level of the full study, not this receptor alone: The small number of donors limited the genetic and exposure-history diversity represented. Pairwise subsampling indicated that sequencing depth was expected to affect the degree of clonotype sharing among donors. When a few donors were compared, the shared fraction of clonotypes was around 5% for naive CD4, around 3.5% for naive CD8, more than 2% for memory CD4, and 0.4% for memory CD8. Sampling was restricted to blood, and TCR repertoires in tissues likely differ from the TCR repertoires found in blood. Larger estimated clonotype richness was generally found for naive subsets than for memory subsets. Even with the large sequencing depth, rarefaction of the sorted-subset datasets indicated that sequencing was incomplete. Compared with non-shared clonotypes, the clonotypes found in all four sorted-subset donors had higher generation probabilities.

TCR CDR3 regions were amplified from genomic DNA by multiplex PCR using the deep immunoSEQ assay. For each cell subset, the extracted genomic DNA was distributed evenly across all wells of several immunoSEQ 96-well plates, and each plate served as one replicate. For sorted subsets, approximately 200 ng of genomic DNA, equivalent to 30,000 or so T cell genomes, went into each replicate PCR. Purified libraries were quantified with a Qubit 3.0 fluorometer, sized on a Bioanalyzer 2100, and re-quantified with the KAPA Library Quantification kit. A separate single-read 150-cycle Illumina NextSeq 550 flow cell was used to sequence each immunoSEQ 96-well plate. For the original study's pipeline: Because the immunoSEQ output held only junctional sequences and lacked quality scores, the filtering could not match the filtering applied to full-length reads. To assign V/J genes and CDR3, sequences were annotated against IMGT germline references using PyIR, a Python wrapper for IgBLAST v1.9. Reads were filtered out if the reads had weak V/J assignments (E-value above 1e-6), no CDR3, stop codons, out-of-frame junctions, or ambiguous translated residues. A V3J clonotype was defined by an identical inferred V gene, J gene, and CDR3 amino acid sequence. The percentage overlap between two repertoires was calculated by dividing the number of shared unique clonotypes by the size of the smaller repertoire. Three approaches were used to assess repertoire richness: RTK rarefaction, the Chao1 estimator, and Recon v2.1 estimates of unobserved clonotypes. Generation probabilities were computed with OLGA for all TCRbeta clonotypes obtained by the gDNA method from a handful of donors. This immuneACCESS table, as held by TCRdb, lists in-frame sequences with V and J called but not all clones. Of the missing ones, under half trace to an unresolved V gene in checked studies; the others have no known cause. D and trimming were read from the DNA, whereas the V and J calls and clone size are those reported in that table. Recorded for this sample are around 2,000,000 clones; over 85% of them occurred a single time. 1% to 1.3% of the sample lies in the top ten.

CD8 naive samples were CD45RO-negative cells positively selected for CCR7, giving a CD45RA+CCR7+ population that excluded TemRA cells. The donors were healthy, HIV-negative adults who had no recently reported acute infections or vaccinations. All donors were Caucasian adults living in Nashville, Tennessee, USA. Blood was obtained by leukapheresis, after which PBMCs were separated by Ficoll-Histopaque density gradient centrifugation and cryopreserved in liquid nitrogen vapor phase. Analytical flow cytometry was used to check the purity and quantity of every magnetically sorted T cell population. Genomic DNA was isolated from every sorted fraction and measured by UV absorbance on a Nanodrop 2000c.

Sequencing was done on a sample of naive CD8+ T cells sorted from blood. The cell subset or site label, read with the paper, signifies: CD45RA+CCR7+. The chain uses TRBV6-5 and TRBJ2-3; 11 of the junction bases match TRBD2. The source of this sequence is a man between 18 and 35 years old in good health. The bases read TGTGCCAGCAGTTCGAGACTAGCGGGATTGGATACGCAGTATTTT. It codes for CASSSRLAGLDTQYF.